Below are 11 T cell receptor beta chains sequenced from a single sample in a study of Ad26.COV2.S vaccination and SARS-CoV-2 variants. Treatment: around 19 received Ad26.COV2.S at low or high dose, single or two shots; 5 received placebo; per-sample allocation not given. Sampling was performed 63 days after the first vaccine or placebo injection. Profiling relied on immunoSEQ multiplex PCR, and the TCRdb table lists in-frame clones only, not all of them. This table has about 320,000 clones, around four fifths appearing once. The sample here was peripheral blood, taken in a trial of Ad26.COV2.S vaccine versus placebo. Receptors originate from a person aged 18-65 years who received the Ad26.COV2.S COVID-19 vaccine or a placebo.

The chain carries TRBV6-1 and TRBJ2-5; 9 bases align to TRBD2. The CDR3 runs to 16 residues. Germline V gene sequence: CDR1 MNHNS, CDR2 SASEGT. J was trimmed by 2 bases and V by 3 bases; bases with no gene match: 7. The CDR3 DNA is TGTGCCAGCAGTGATAATTGGACTAGCGAGCAAGAGACCCAGTACTTC. Encoded protein: CASSDNWTSEQETQYF.

The rearrangement links TRBV19 to TRBJ2-5; D is perhaps TRBD2 (5 bases). The CDR3 length is 11 residues. The germline V gene has CDR1 LNHDA and CDR2 SQIVND (reference sequence). V lost 8 bases and J 7 bases, leaving 11 bases between the germline ends. The CDR3 is CASSSGGTQYF. The CDR3 DNA follows: TGTGCCAGTTCATCCGGAGGGACCCAGTACTTC.

V and J are TRBV19 and TRBJ1-2; 11 bases line up with TRBD1. Per germline, CDR1 LNHDA and CDR2 SQIVND (reference sequence). The ends lost 4 bases at V and 3 bases at J; junction bases unmatched: 4. The CDR3 has 15 amino acids. The CDR3 region is CASSRTGGVDYGYTF. The CDR3 DNA reads TGTGCCAGTAGTAGGACAGGGGGCGTCGACTATGGCTACACCTTC.

The chain combines TRBV7-2 with TRBJ2-1; 11 bases match TRBD2. V dropped 4 bases and J dropped 8; count of bases not matched to a gene: 4. The CDR3 runs to 14 residues. CDR1 is SGHTA, CDR2 FQGNSA, per germline. CDR3 coding DNA: TGTGCCAGCAGCTCGGGACTAGCGGCCCATGAGCAGTTCTTC. It yields the protein CASSSGLAAHEQFF.

The V gene is TRBV3-1 (or the pseudogene TRBV3-2), the J gene TRBJ2-3; TRBD2 matches 12 bases. Germline values: CDR1 LGHDT, CDR2 YNNKEL (reference sequence). Trimming took 10 bases from V and 4 from J; bases not matched to a gene: 3. CDR3 length: 13 residues. Here the CDR3 DNA reads TGTGCCACCCGACTAGCGGGAGCAGATACGCAGTATTTT. Translation gives CATRLAGADTQYF.

V usage is TRBV6-5 and J usage is TRBJ1-6; TRBD1 might be the D (6 bases). CDR3 length: 14 amino acids. The V gene's germline CDR1 is MNHEY and CDR2 SVGAGI. Trimming pared 6 bases from V and 7 bases from J, leaving 13 bases between. The CDR3 loop is CASRVQGLNSPLHF. Here the CDR3 DNA reads TGTGCCAGCAGGGTACAGGGCCTCAATTCACCCCTCCACTTT.

This clone was detected only a few times. V usage is TRBV28 and J usage is TRBJ2-2, with a weak D call TRBD1 (6 bases). The germline gives CDR1 MDHEN, CDR2 SYDVKM. Deletions cut 5 bases from V and 2 bases from J, with 12 bases between. The CDR3 extends over 15 amino acids. The CDR3 nucleotides read TGTGCCAGCAGTCCCAGGGGATTTAACACCGGGGAGCTGTTTTTT. This codes for CASSPRGFNTGELFF. The variable domain in full, completed from reference TRBV28 and TRBJ2-2, reads DVKVTQSSRYLVKRTGEKVFLECVQDMDHENMFWYRQDPGLGLRLIYFSYDVKMKEKGDIPEGYSVSREKKERFSLILESASTNQTSMYLCASSPRGFNTGELFFGEGSRLTVL.

This clone was seen many times. This sample also contains other DNA sequences that code for the same CDR3. The rearrangement uses TRBV10-3 and TRBJ1-5; possible D gene TRBD1, 6 bases. V was trimmed by 5 bases and J by 0 bases, leaving 11 bases between them. The CDR3 contains 15 residues. Germline values: CDR1 ENHRY, CDR2 SYGVKD. In DNA form, the CDR3 reads TGTGCCATCAGTCGGGACAAATATAGCAATCAGCCCCAGCATTTT. It specifies CAISRDKYSNQPQHF.

The chain is built from TRBV19 and TRBJ1-2, with TRBD1 matching 7 bases. V was pared by 5 bases and J by 4 bases, with 10 bases of the junction left unmatched. Germline V CDR1 and CDR2: LNHDA, SQIVND (reference sequence). The CDR3 covers 15 residues. The CDR3 is CASSVNRGTSYGYTF. The CDR3 DNA sequence: TGTGCCAGTAGTGTAAACAGGGGTACGAGCTATGGCTACACCTTC.

Many counts were recorded for this clone. The chain couples TRBV12-5 to TRBJ1-2; D remains ambiguous. The CDR3 covers 13 residues. The V gene lost 6 bases and the J gene lost 6 bases, with 14 bases spanning the gap. Germline CDR1 reads LGHNT; CDR2 reads FRNRAP. In nucleotides, the CDR3 is TGTGCTAGTGGCCACAACACCCGGAATGGCTACACCTTC. Amino acids: CASGHNTRNGYTF.

As concerns this clone: The same CDR3 arises from other DNA sequences in this sample as well. This chain connects TRBV5-1 to TRBJ2-7, with D unresolved. The V end lost 0 bases, the J end lost 4 bases, and 8 bases lay between the germline ends. The CDR3 contains 13 residues. Looked up from germline, CDR1 is SGHRS and CDR2 is YFSETQ. CDR3 in DNA: TGCGCCAGCAGCTTGGGACTCGATTACGAGCAGTACTTC. Protein: CASSLGLDYEQYF.